Each of the 6 T cell receptor beta chains below was sequenced from the same sample in a study of blood T cell repertoires in COVID-19. Profiling relied on immunoSEQ multiplex PCR, and the TCRdb table lists in-frame clones only, not all of them. The sample contains 220,000 or so clones, about 86% of which appear only once. The sequenced sample was peripheral blood. Source of these receptors: a woman in her fifties or sixties with COVID-19, enrolled during active disease.

The CDR3 is CSVEGVGGGTEAFF. The CDR3 DNA is TGCAGCGTTGAAGGGGTGGGAGGGGGCACTGAAGCTTTCTTT. This chain connects TRBV29-1 to TRBJ1-1; a weak D match, TRBD1 (6 bases). Trimming stripped 1 base from V and 4 bases from J, with 13 bases between. The CDR3 is 14 amino acids. Looked up from germline, CDR1 is SQVTM and CDR2 is ANQGSEA.

This chain connects TRBV6-5 to TRBJ2-3; D might be TRBD2 (5 bases). The CDR3 has 14 residues. Germline V gene sequence: CDR1 MNHEY, CDR2 SVGAGI. V was pared by 7 bases and J by 1 base, with 12 bases between. The CDR3 DNA sequence: TGTGCCAGCAAAAAGGAGGTTGGCACAGATACGCAGTATTTT. It specifies CASKKEVGTDTQYF.

The chain carries TRBV15 and TRBJ2-7; 10 nucleotides match TRBD2. Germline-derived CDR1 and CDR2 are LNHNV and YYDKDF (reference sequence). The CDR3 spans 17 residues. The ends lost 5 bases at V and 6 bases at J; junction bases unmatched: 16. This CDR3 reads CATSAPKLAGPLGEQYF. In DNA form, the CDR3 reads TGTGCCACCAGCGCCCCAAAACTAGCGGGGCCTTTGGGCGAGCAGTACTTC.

V gene TRBV28 combines with J gene TRBJ2-3, with D maybe TRBD1 (5 bases). This CDR3 comprises 15 residues. The V gene's germline CDR1 is MDHEN and CDR2 SYDVKM. V dropped 5 bases and J dropped 6 bases, with 18 bases sitting between them. The CDR3 bases are TGTGCCAGCAGTGCACTTGGGGCGGACGATGATACGCAGTATTTT. Its translation is CASSALGADDDTQYF.

This chain joins TRBV5-1 and TRBJ1-6; TRBD1 matches 7 bases. Germline CDR1 reads SGHRS; CDR2 reads YFSETQ. The CDR3 is 14 amino acids. Trimming cost V 4 bases and J 6 bases; bases outside gene matches: 4. CDR3 amino acids: CASSPGQPNSPLHF. For the CDR3, the DNA is TGCGCCAGCAGCCCGGGACAGCCTAATTCACCCCTCCACTTT.

The chain recombines TRBV14 with TRBJ2-2, with D perhaps matching TRBD1 (6 bases). Germline V CDR1 and CDR2: SGHDN, FVKESK. V lost 4 bases, J lost 7 bases, and 16 bases lay in between. The CDR3 consists of 15 residues. CDR3 residues: CASSRITGMGGELFF. In DNA form, the CDR3 reads TGTGCCAGCAGCCGTATAACAGGGATGGGCGGGGAGCTGTTTTTT.